A selection of T cell receptor beta chains follows, all from one sample in a study of shared clonotypes between healthy human individuals. Sequencing used immunoSEQ multiplex PCR; TCRdb keeps in-frame clones, though not all of them. The sample holds roughly 2.5 million clones, around 94% seen once. The material sequenced was naive CD4+ T cells sorted from blood. These receptors came from a young man in good health. The CDR3 runs from the conserved cysteine through the conserved F or W. Fields, in order: CDR3 DNA, CDR3 protein, clone size, V gene, J gene, D gene. The D gene is left open where the match is weak. For some rows the clone size is stated as once, few or many, or as a class when expanded; others skip it.

DNA: TGTGCCAGCAGTCCCCGAGGGGATGGCTACACCTTC
CDR3: CASSPRGDGYTF
size: few
V: TRBV28
J: TRBJ1-2
D: .

DNA: TGTGCCAGCAGCCCGGCCCTCGGTCCCCAAGAGACCCAGTACTTC
CDR3: CASSPALGPQETQYF
size: .
V: TRBV11-3
J: TRBJ2-5
D: .

DNA: TGCGCCAGCAGTGATATAGGGACAGGGGGCAATCAGCCCCAGCATTTT
CDR3: CASSDIGTGGNQPQHF
size: .
V: TRBV10-2
J: TRBJ1-5
D: TRBD1

DNA: TGCGCCAGCAGCTTGGAAGGGCAATCCTACGAGCAGTACTTC
CDR3: CASSLEGQSYEQYF
size: .
V: TRBV5-1
J: TRBJ2-7
D: .

DNA: TGTGCCTGGAGTCGGGACGTTCAAGGCTACACCTTC
CDR3: CAWSRDVQGYTF
size: few
V: TRBV30
J: TRBJ1-2
D: .

DNA: TGCGCCAGCGGCCGCCACGAGCAGTACTTC
CDR3: CASGRHEQYF
size: .
V: TRBV23-1
J: TRBJ2-7
D: .

DNA: TGTGCCAGCAGCGTAGACGGGGCCGGGGCCTACGAGCAGTACTTC
CDR3: CASSVDGAGAYEQYF
size: .
V: TRBV9
J: TRBJ2-7
D: .

DNA: TGTGCCAGCAGCCAGATCCGACTAGCGGGAGGCCAAACGACCCAGTACTTC
CDR3: CASSQIRLAGGQTTQYF
size: .
V: TRBV7-2
J: TRBJ2-5
D: TRBD2

DNA: TGTGCCAGCAGCTTAGTGCCCATTGGTAATTCACCCCTCCACTTT
CDR3: CASSLVPIGNSPLHF
size: .
V: TRBV7-2
J: TRBJ1-6
D: .

DNA: TGCAGCGTTGGTTGGGGCTCCCGGGCAATCTACGAGCAGTACTTC
CDR3: CSVGWGSRAIYEQYF
size: .
V: TRBV29-1
J: TRBJ2-7
D: .

DNA: TGTGCCAGCCAGGGGGATTTTACAGATACGCAGTATTTT
CDR3: CASQGDFTDTQYF
size: .
V: TRBV6-1
J: TRBJ2-3
D: TRBD1

DNA: TGTGCCAGCAGCGCAGGACAGTCCTACGAGCAGTACTTC
CDR3: CASSAGQSYEQYF
size: once
V: TRBV6-1
J: TRBJ2-7
D: .

DNA: TGTGCCTGGAGTGTGGACCACAGGGGGGACTATTCACCCCTCCACTTT
CDR3: CAWSVDHRGDYSPLHF
size: .
V: TRBV30
J: TRBJ1-6
D: TRBD1

DNA: TGTGCCTGGAGTGCACGGGACGTTGGGTCCCCACCCCTCCACTTT
CDR3: CAWSARDVGSPPLHF
size: .
V: TRBV30
J: TRBJ1-6
D: .

DNA: TGTGCCAGTAGTATAGATGGGACATCTTTGGTATCCGGGGAGCTGTTTTTT
CDR3: CASSIDGTSLVSGELFF
size: .
V: TRBV19
J: TRBJ2-2
D: .

DNA: TGTGCCAGCAGCGTAACCGGGACTAGAGGCCCCCTCGAGCAGTACTTC
CDR3: CASSVTGTRGPLEQYF
size: .
V: TRBV11-2
J: TRBJ2-7
D: TRBD2

DNA: TGCAGCGTTGTTCGGGACAGTAACACCGGGGAGCTGTTTTTT
CDR3: CSVVRDSNTGELFF
size: once
V: TRBV29-1
J: TRBJ2-2
D: TRBD1

DNA: TGTGCCAGCTCACCGGGACTAGCGGCGACTTACGAGCAGTACTTC
CDR3: CASSPGLAATYEQYF
size: .
V: TRBV18
J: TRBJ2-7
D: TRBD2

DNA: TGTGCCATCAACGGCGGAAACACCATATATTTT
CDR3: CAINGGNTIYF
size: .
V: TRBV10-3
J: TRBJ1-3
D: .

DNA: TGTGCCACCAGCAGAGGGGTCCTCGGACAAAAAGTAGGCTACACCTTC
CDR3: CATSRGVLGQKVGYTF
size: .
V: TRBV15
J: TRBJ1-2
D: .

DNA: TGCGCCAGCAGCTTGGAGGGGCGTTATGATAGCTACACCTTC
CDR3: CASSLEGRYDSYTF
size: .
V: TRBV5-1
J: TRBJ1-2
D: .

DNA: TGTGCCAGCAGTTCCCCCGGGACTCTAAGCGATGAGCAGTTCTTC
CDR3: CASSSPGTLSDEQFF
size: once
V: TRBV28
J: TRBJ2-1
D: .

DNA: TGTGCCAGCAGTTACTCGGAAGAAGCTTTCTTT
CDR3: CASSYSEEAFF
size: .
V: TRBV6-5
J: TRBJ1-1
D: .

DNA: TGTGCCAGCTCGGGCGCAATTTCTCCCGAAGGGTACTTC
CDR3: CASSGAISPEGYF
size: once
V: TRBV6-6
J: TRBJ2-4
D: .

DNA: TGCGCCAGCAGCTTCGACAGCGTTGAAGAGACCCAGTACTTC
CDR3: CASSFDSVEETQYF
size: .
V: TRBV5-1
J: TRBJ2-5
D: .

DNA: TGTGCCTGGAGTGTACCCACGGGCTTTCGGGAGACCCAGTACTTC
CDR3: CAWSVPTGFRETQYF
size: .
V: TRBV30
J: TRBJ2-5
D: .

DNA: TGTGCCAGCAGCTTAGGAGCGCCAAACAATCAGCCCCAGCATTTT
CDR3: CASSLGAPNNQPQHF
size: .
V: TRBV7-2
J: TRBJ1-5
D: .

DNA: TGTGCCAGTAGTGGGACGGAGGGGTACAATGAGCAGTTCTTC
CDR3: CASSGTEGYNEQFF
size: .
V: TRBV19
J: TRBJ2-1
D: .

DNA: TGTGCCATCAGTGGGGCTAGCGGGAACACCGGGGAGCTGTTTTTT
CDR3: CAISGASGNTGELFF
size: .
V: TRBV10-3
J: TRBJ2-2
D: TRBD2

DNA: TGTGCCAGCAGCTTAGCAGACAGGGTCGGGGAAAAACTGTTTTTT
CDR3: CASSLADRVGEKLFF
size: .
V: TRBV7-3
J: TRBJ1-4
D: TRBD1